This T cell receptor beta chain is from a study of T cell clusters in autoimmune cytopenias. This clonotype counts as medium-sized by frequency. Each sample's input was 250 ng genomic DNA, 35,000 to 40,000 genome equivalents. Multiplex touch-down PCR amplified TRB using TRB-A and TRB-B pools in one tube. With the multiplex PCR reads reprocessed, TCRdb shows one record per CDR3 protein and no DNA. This sample's clone table lists about 6,100 distinct CDR3 sequences. The CDR3 sequence is 16 residues long. Germline loops: CDR1 LNHDA, CDR2 SQIVND (reference sequence). This same sample was also part of a study on T cell repertoires in aging, cancer and after chemotherapy.

The sequenced material came from peripheral blood. The chain employs TRBV19 and TRBJ2-1; without DNA, the TCRdb call of TRBD2 cannot be checked. The sequence derives from a human donor in good health. CDR3 region: CASSIGFSGQYNEQFF.